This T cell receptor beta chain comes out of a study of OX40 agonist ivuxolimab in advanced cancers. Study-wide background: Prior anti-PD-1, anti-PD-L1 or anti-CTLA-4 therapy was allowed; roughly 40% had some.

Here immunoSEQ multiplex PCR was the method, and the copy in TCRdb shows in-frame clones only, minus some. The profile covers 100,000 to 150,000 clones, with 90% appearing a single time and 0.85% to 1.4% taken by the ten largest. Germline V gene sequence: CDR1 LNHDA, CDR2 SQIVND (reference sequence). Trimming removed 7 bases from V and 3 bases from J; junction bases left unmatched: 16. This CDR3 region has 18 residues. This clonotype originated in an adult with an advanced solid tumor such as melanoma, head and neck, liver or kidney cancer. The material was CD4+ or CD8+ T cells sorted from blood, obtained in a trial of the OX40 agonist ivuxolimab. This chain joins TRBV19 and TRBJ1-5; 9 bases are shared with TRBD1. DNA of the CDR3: TGTGCCAGTATCCCGGACAGGGGAGTGATGGGCTTCAATCAGCCCCAGCATTTT. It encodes CASIPDRGVMGFNQPQHF.